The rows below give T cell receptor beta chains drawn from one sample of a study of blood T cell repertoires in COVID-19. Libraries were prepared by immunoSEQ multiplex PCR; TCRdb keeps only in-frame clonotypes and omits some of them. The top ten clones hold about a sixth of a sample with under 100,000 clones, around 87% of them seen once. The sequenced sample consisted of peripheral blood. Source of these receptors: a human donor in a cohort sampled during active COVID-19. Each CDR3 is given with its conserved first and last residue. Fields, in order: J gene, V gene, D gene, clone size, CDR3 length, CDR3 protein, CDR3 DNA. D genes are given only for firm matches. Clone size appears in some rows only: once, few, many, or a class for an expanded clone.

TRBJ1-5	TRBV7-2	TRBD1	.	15	CASSLVAGGSQPQHF	TGTGCCAGCAGCTTAGTGGCAGGGGGCAGTCAGCCCCAGCATTTT
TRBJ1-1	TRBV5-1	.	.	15	CASSLAGQLNTEAFF	TGCGCCAGCAGCTTGGCAGGACAGTTGAACACTGAAGCTTTCTTT
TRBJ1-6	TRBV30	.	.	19	CAWSVRGRGGWSYNSPLHF	TGTGCCTGGAGTGTACGTGGCAGGGGAGGGTGGTCCTATAATTCACCCCTCCACTTT
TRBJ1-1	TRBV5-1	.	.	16	CASSLTGKKMNTEAFF	TGCGCCAGCAGCTTGACAGGCAAGAAAATGAACACTGAAGCTTTCTTT
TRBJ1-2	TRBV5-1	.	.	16	CASSLEERRANYGYTF	TGCGCCAGCAGCTTGGAGGAGCGCAGGGCTAACTATGGCTACACCTTC
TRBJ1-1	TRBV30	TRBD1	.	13	CAWSGQGVTEAFF	TGTGCCTGGAGTGGGCAGGGGGTAACCGAAGCTTTCTTT
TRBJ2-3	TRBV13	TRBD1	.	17	CASSLGGPTGGKDTQYF	TGTGCCAGCAGCTTAGGCGGGCCCACAGGGGGCAAGGATACGCAGTATTTT
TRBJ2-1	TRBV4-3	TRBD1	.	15	CASSPGTGIGNEQFF	TGCGCCAGCTCCCCAGGGACAGGGATTGGCAATGAGCAGTTCTTC
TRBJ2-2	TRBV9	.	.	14	CASSPGRVTGELFF	TGTGCCAGCAGTCCCGGCAGGGTTACCGGGGAGCTGTTTTTT
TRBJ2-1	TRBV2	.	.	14	CASSGPGSYNEQFF	TGTGCCAGCAGTGGCCCAGGCTCCTACAATGAGCAGTTCTTC
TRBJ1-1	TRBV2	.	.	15	CASSDPGLINTEAFF	TGTGCCAGCAGCGATCCGGGACTGATAAACACTGAAGCTTTCTTT
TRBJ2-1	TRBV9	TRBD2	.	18	CASSVGTSGDPAYNEQFF	TGTGCCAGCAGCGTAGGGACTAGCGGGGATCCAGCCTACAATGAGCAGTTCTTC
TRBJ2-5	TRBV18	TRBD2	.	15	CASSPLAGGPETQYF	TGTGCCAGCTCACCTCTAGCGGGGGGGCCAGAGACCCAGTACTTC
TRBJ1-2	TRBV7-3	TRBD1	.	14	CASSPGTGMHGYTF	TGTGCCAGCAGCCCCGGGACAGGGATGCATGGCTACACCTTC
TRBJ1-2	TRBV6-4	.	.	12	CASVELVYGYTF	TGTGCCAGCGTCGAACTGGTGTATGGCTACACCTTC
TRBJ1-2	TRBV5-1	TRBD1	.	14	CASPDRRGAGGYTF	TGCGCCAGTCCGGACAGGCGGGGGGCGGGTGGCTACACCTTC
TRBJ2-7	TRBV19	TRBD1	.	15	CASSISGQGGYEQYF	TGTGCCAGTAGTATATCCGGACAGGGTGGATACGAGCAGTACTTC
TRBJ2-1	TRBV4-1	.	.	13	CASSQDESSGQFF	TGCGCCAGCAGCCAAGATGAATCTAGTGGGCAGTTCTTC
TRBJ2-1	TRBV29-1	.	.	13	CSVSWGPLNEQFF	TGCAGCGTTTCCTGGGGGCCACTAAATGAGCAGTTCTTC
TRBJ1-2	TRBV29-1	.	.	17	CSAKTERPTLANYGYTF	TGCAGCGCAAAGACAGAGCGACCCACCTTAGCTAACTATGGCTACACCTTC
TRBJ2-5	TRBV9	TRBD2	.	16	CASSVEPSGVQETQYF	TGTGCCAGCAGCGTAGAGCCTAGCGGGGTACAAGAGACCCAGTACTTC
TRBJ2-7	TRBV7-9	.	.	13	CASSLDTSTGRYF	TGTGCCAGCAGCTTAGATACGTCGACAGGACGGTACTTC
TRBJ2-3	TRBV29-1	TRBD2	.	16	CSVDTGTSALSDTQYF	TGCAGCGTAGATACCGGGACTAGCGCTCTCTCAGATACGCAGTATTTT
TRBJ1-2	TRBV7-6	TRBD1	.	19	CASSLAQGMGTGVDYGYTF	TGTGCCAGCAGCTTAGCTCAAGGGATGGGAACAGGGGTCGACTATGGCTACACCTTC
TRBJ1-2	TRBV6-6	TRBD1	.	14	CASSYGQGVGGYTF	TGTGCCAGCAGTTATGGTCAGGGGGTGGGTGGCTACACCTTC
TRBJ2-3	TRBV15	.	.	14	CATSPGLPTDTQYF	TGTGCCACCAGCCCCGGACTTCCCACAGATACGCAGTATTTT
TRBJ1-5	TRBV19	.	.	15	CASSIEVVTVQPQHF	TGTGCCAGTAGTATAGAAGTAGTCACGGTTCAGCCCCAGCATTTT
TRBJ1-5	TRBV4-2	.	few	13	CASSLSTGQPQHF	TGTGCCAGCAGTCTTAGTACGGGTCAGCCCCAGCATTTT
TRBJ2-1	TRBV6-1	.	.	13	CASSEARGTEQFF	TGTGCCAGCAGTGAAGCAAGGGGGACAGAGCAGTTCTTC